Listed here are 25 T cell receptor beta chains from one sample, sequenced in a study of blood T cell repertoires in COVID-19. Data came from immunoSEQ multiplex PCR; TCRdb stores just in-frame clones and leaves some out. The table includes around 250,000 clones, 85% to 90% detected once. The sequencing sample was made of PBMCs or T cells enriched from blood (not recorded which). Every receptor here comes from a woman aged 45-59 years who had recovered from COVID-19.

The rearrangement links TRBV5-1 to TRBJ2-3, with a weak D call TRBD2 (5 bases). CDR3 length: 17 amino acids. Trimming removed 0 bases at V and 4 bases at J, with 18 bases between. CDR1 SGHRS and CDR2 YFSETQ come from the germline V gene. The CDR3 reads CASSLAGPSGYPDTQYF. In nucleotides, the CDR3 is TGCGCCAGCAGCTTGGCCGGGCCTTCGGGGTATCCAGATACGCAGTATTTT.

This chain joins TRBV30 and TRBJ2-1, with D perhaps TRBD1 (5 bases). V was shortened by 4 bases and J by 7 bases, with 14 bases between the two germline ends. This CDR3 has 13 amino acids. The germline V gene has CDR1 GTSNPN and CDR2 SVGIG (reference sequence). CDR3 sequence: CAWNQGALNEQFF. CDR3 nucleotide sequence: TGTGCCTGGAACCAGGGTGCGCTAAATGAGCAGTTCTTC.

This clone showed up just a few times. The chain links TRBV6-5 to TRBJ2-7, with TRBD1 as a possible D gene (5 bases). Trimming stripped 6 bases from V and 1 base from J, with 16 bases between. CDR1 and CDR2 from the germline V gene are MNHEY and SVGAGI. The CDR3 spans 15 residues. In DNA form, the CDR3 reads TGTGCCAGCAGAAACGGCCAGGGAAAGTCCTACGAGCAGTACTTC. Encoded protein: CASRNGQGKSYEQYF.

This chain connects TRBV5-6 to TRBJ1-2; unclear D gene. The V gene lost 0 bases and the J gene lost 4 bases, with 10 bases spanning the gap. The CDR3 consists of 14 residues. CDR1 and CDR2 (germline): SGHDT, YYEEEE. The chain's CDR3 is CASSLGVDFYGYTF. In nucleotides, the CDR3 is TGTGCCAGCAGCTTGGGGGTAGACTTCTATGGCTACACCTTC.

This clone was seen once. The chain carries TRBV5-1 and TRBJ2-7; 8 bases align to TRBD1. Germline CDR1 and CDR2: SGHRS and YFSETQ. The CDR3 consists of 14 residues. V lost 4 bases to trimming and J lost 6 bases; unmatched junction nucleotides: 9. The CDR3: CASSQGQALGEQYF. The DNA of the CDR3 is TGCGCCAGCAGCCAGGGACAGGCCCTCGGCGAGCAGTACTTC.

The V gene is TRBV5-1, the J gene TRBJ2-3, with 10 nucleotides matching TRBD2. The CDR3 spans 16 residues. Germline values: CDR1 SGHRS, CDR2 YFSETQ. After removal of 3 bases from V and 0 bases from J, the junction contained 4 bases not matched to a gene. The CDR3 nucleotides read TGCGCCAGCAGCTGGGGACTAGCGAAGAGCACAGATACGCAGTATTTT. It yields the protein CASSWGLAKSTDTQYF.

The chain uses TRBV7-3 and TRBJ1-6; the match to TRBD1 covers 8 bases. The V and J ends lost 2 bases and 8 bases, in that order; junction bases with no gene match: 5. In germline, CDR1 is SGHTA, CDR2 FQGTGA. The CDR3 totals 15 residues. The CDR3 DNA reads TGTGCCAGCAGCTTAGGACAGGGAGTCGATTCACCCCTCCACTTT. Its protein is CASSLGQGVDSPLHF.

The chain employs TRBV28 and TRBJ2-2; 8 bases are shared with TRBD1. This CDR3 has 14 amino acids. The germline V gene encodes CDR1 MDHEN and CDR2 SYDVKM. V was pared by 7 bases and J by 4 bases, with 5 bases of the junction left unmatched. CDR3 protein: CASIGQGGTGELFF. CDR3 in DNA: TGTGCCAGCATCGGACAGGGCGGCACCGGGGAGCTGTTTTTT.

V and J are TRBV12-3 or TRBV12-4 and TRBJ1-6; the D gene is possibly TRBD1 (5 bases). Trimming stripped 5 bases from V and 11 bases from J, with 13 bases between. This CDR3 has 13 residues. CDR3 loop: CASSPRTGAPLHF. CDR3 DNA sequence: TGTGCCAGCAGTCCCCGTACGGGGGCACCCCTCCACTTT.

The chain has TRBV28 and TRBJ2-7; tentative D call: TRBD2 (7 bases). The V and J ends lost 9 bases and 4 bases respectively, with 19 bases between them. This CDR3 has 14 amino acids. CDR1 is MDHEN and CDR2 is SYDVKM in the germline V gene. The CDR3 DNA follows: TGTGCCAGTGGGGGGACGGGGGGCGTTTACGAGCAGTACTTC. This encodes CASGGTGGVYEQYF.

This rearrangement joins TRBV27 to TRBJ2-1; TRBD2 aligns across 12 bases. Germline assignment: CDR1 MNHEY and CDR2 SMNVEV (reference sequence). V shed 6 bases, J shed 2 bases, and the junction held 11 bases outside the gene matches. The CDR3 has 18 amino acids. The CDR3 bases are TGTGCCAGCAGGTCCGGGCTAGCGGGAGGGCCAGCCTACAATGAGCAGTTCTTC. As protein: CASRSGLAGGPAYNEQFF.

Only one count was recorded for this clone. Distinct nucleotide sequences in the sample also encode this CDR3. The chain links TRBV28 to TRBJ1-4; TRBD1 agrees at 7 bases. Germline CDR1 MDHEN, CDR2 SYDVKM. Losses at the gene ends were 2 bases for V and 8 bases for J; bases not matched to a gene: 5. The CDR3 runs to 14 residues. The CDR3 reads CASSLRQGREKLFF. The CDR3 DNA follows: TGTGCCAGCAGTTTAAGACAGGGTCGGGAAAAACTGTTTTTT.

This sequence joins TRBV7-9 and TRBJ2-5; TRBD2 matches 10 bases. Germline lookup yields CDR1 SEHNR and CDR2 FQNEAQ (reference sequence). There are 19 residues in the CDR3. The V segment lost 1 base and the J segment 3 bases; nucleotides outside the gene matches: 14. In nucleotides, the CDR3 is TGTGCCAGCAGCTTAGTGCGCTGGCTAGCGGGAGTGGGGAAAGAGACCCAGTACTTC. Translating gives CASSLVRWLAGVGKETQYF. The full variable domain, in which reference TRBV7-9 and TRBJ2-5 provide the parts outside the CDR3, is DTGVSQNPRHKITKRGQNVTFRCDPISEHNRLYWYRQTLGQGPEFLTYFQNEAQLEKSRLLSDRFSAERPKGSFSTLEIQRTEQGDSAMYLCASSLVRWLAGVGKETQYFGPGTRLLVL.

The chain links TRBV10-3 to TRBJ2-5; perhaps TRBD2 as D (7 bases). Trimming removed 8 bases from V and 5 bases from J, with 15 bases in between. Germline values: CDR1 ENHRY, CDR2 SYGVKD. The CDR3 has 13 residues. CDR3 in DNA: TGTGCCATCCGCGGGGGACACCGGGAGACCCAGTACTTC. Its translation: CAIRGGHRETQYF.

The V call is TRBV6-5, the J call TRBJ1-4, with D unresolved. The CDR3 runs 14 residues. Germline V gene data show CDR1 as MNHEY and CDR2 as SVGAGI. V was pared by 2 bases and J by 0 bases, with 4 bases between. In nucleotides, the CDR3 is TGTGCCAGCAGTTACGGGCCAACTAATGAAAAACTGTTTTTT. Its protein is CASSYGPTNEKLFF.

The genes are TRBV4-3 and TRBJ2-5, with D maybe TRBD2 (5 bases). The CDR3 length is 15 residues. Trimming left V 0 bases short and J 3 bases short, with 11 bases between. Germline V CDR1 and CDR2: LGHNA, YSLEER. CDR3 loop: CASSQDPGLEETQYF. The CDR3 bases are TGCGCCAGCAGCCAAGACCCGGGGTTGGAAGAGACCCAGTACTTC.

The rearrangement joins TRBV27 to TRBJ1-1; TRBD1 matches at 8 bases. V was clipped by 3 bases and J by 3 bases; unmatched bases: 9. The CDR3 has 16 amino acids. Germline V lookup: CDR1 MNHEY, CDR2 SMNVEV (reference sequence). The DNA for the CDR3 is TGTGCCAGCAGTTTGGGGACAGGCCTTAGGGACACTGAAGCTTTCTTT. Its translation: CASSLGTGLRDTEAFF.

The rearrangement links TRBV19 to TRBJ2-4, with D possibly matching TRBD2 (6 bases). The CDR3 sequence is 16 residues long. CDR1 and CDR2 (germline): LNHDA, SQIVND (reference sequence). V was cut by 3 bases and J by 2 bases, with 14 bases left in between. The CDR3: CASSILGGGSKNIQYF. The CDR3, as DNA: TGTGCCAGTAGTATCTTGGGAGGCGGGTCCAAAAACATTCAGTACTTC.

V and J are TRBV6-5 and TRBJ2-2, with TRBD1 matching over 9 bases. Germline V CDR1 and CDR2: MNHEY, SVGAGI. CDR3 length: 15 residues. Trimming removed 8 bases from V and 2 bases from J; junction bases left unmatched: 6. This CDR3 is CASRGGQGNTGELFF. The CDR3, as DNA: TGTGCCAGCCGCGGGGGACAGGGAAACACCGGGGAGCTGTTTTTT.

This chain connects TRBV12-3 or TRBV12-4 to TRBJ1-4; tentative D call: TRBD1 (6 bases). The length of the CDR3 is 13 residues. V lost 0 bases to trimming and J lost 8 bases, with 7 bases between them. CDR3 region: CASSLAQGEKLFF. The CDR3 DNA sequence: TGTGCCAGCAGTTTAGCGCAGGGGGAAAAACTGTTTTTT.

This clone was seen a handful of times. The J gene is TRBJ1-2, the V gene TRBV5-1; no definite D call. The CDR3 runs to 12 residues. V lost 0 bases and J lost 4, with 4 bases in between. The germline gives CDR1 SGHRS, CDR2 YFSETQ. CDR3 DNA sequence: TGCGCCAGCAGCTTGGACAGCTATGGCTACACCTTC. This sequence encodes CASSLDSYGYTF. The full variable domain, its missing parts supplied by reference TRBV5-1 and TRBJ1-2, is KAGVTQTPRYLIKTRGQQVTLSCSPISGHRSVSWYQQTPGQGLQFLFEYFSETQRNKGNFPGRFSGRQFSNSRSEMNVSTLELGDSALYLCASSLDSYGYTFGSGTRLTVV.

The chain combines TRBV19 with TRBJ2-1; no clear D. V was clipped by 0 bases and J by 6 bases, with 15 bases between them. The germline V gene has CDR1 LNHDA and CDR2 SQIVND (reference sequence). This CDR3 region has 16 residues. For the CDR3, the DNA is TGTGCCAGTAGTATAGATCAGATCAGCGTCGTCAATGAGCAGTTCTTC. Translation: CASSIDQISVVNEQFF.

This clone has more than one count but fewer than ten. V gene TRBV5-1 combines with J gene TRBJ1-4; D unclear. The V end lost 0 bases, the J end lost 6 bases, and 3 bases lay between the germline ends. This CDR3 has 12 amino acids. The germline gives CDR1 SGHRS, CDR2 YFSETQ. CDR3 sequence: CASSLDYEKLFF. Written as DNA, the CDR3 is TGCGCCAGCAGCTTGGACTATGAAAAACTGTTTTTT.

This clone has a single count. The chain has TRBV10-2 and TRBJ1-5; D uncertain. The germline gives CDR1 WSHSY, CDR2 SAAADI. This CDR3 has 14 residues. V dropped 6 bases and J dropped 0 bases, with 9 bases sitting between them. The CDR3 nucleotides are TGCGCCAGCAGCAGGTATCCTAGCAATCAGCCCCAGCATTTT. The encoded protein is CASSRYPSNQPQHF.

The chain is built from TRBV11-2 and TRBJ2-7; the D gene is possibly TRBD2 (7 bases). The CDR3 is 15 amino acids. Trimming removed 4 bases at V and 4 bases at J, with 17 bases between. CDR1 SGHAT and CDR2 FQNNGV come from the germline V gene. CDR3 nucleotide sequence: TGTGCCAGCAGCTCCTCGGGGAGGGGGGGTTACGAGCAGTACTTC. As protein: CASSSSGRGGYEQYF.